This record covers a single TCR beta chain. Its target is unknown. Germline CDR1 and CDR2: SGHVS and FNYEAQ. V lost 1 base, J lost 0 bases, and 6 bases stayed unmatched. The CDR3 has 17 amino acids. Every TCR beta cDNA library bore unique molecular identifiers. Using its own MiXCR run on the PCR reads, TCRdb lists one record per CDR3 protein. The profile covers 750,000 to 950,000 distinct CDR3 sequences, with roughly 50% appearing a single time and 4.6% taken by the ten largest. These data belong to a study of post-analysis software for immune sequencing data. Study as a whole: The disease courses spanned relapsing-remitting, secondary progressive and progressive-relapsing forms of multiple sclerosis.

Study results and limitations: F measure showed strong co-clustering of same-batch samples. Four or five TRBV segments, including TRBV5-6, TRBV5-1 and TRBV20-1, were more frequent in patients than controls.

The origin of this receptor is a girl under 18 with multiple sclerosis. The source material was blood. V usage is TRBV7-6 and J usage is TRBJ2-1; TRBD1 matches at 7 bases. In nucleotides, the CDR3 is TGTGCCAGCAGCTTAGATGACCCAGGGGGCTCCTACAATGAGCAGTTCTTC. Its protein product is CASSLDDPGGSYNEQFF.